The next 11 T cell receptor beta chains were all read from a single sample in a study of blood T cell repertoires in COVID-19. The table came from immunoSEQ multiplex PCR; TCRdb's copy has only in-frame clones and leaves some out. Of approximately 70,000 clones in the sample, 90% to 95% were seen once. The sequenced sample consisted of peripheral blood. The receptors were gathered from a middle-aged man with COVID-19, enrolled during active disease.

This clone was recorded once. CDR3 sequence reads: CASSLHRDGYTF. CDR3 nucleotides: TGTGCCAGCAGCTTGCACAGGGACGGCTACACCTTC. The chain couples TRBV13 to TRBJ1-2, with TRBD1 as a possible D gene (6 bases). Germline V CDR1 and CDR2: PRHDT, FYEKMQ (reference sequence). V was trimmed by 3 bases and J by 8 bases, leaving 10 bases between them. CDR3 length: 12 residues.

The chain employs TRBV11-2 and TRBJ2-2; possibly TRBD1 for D (5 bases). V was trimmed by 5 bases and J by 5 bases, leaving 9 bases between them. CDR1 is SGHAT, CDR2 FQNNGV, per germline. This CDR3 comprises 13 residues. The CDR3 DNA reads as TGTGCCAGCAGCCTTCAGGGAACCGGGGAGCTGTTTTTT. This translates into CASSLQGTGELFF.

The rearrangement joins TRBV29-1 to TRBJ2-7; TRBD2 agrees at 9 bases. This CDR3 region has 13 residues. The germline V gene encodes CDR1 SQVTM and CDR2 ANQGSEA. V shed 4 bases and J 3 bases; nucleotides not matched to a gene: 4. This chain's CDR3 is CSVVGTSLYEQYF. The CDR3 region has the DNA TGCAGCGTTGTTGGGACTAGCCTCTACGAGCAGTACTTC.

The chain uses TRBV28 and TRBJ1-2; 10 bases agree with TRBD1. The CDR3 has 14 residues. CDR1 MDHEN and CDR2 SYDVKM come from the germline V gene. The V gene end was trimmed by 4 bases and the J gene end by 2 bases; junction bases not matched to a gene: 1. CDR3 region: CASSSGQGNYGYTF. CDR3 nucleotides: TGTGCCAGCAGTTCGGGACAGGGGAACTATGGCTACACCTTC.

This chain connects TRBV28 to TRBJ2-7, with TRBD2 as a possible D gene (6 bases). This CDR3 comprises 12 residues. CDR1 and CDR2 (germline): MDHEN, SYDVKM. Trimming cost V 7 bases and J 3 bases, with 10 bases left between them. CDR3 residues: CASIGGLYEQYF. The CDR3 DNA follows: TGTGCCAGCATCGGGGGTCTCTACGAGCAGTACTTC. Full variable domain (remainder filled in from reference TRBV28 and TRBJ2-7): DVKVTQSSRYLVKRTGEKVFLECVQDMDHENMFWYRQDPGLGLRLIYFSYDVKMKEKGDIPEGYSVSREKKERFSLILESASTNQTSMYLCASIGGLYEQYFGPGTRLTVT.

The rearrangement links TRBV7-2 to TRBJ2-3; 7 bases are a match to TRBD2. The CDR3 sequence is 15 residues long. From germline, CDR1 is SGHTA and CDR2 FQGNSA. V dropped 6 bases and J dropped 2; count of bases not matched to a gene: 8. CDR3 bases: TGTGCCAGCAGACCTAGCGGTCGCACCACAGATACGCAGTATTTT. It encodes CASRPSGRTTDTQYF. Full variable domain (rest looked up from reference TRBV7-2 and TRBJ2-3): GAGVSQSPSNKVTEKGKDVELRCDPISGHTALYWYRQSLGQGLEFLIYFQGNSAPDKSGLPSDRFSAERTGGSVSTLTIQRTQQEDSAVYLCASRPSGRTTDTQYFGPGTRLTVL.

Only one count was recorded for this clone. The chain uses TRBV30 and TRBJ2-5; D not certain. V shed 0 bases and J shed 4 bases, with 15 bases lying between them. The CDR3 length is 15 residues. CDR1 is GTSNPN, CDR2 SVGIG, per germline (reference sequence). As DNA, the CDR3 is TGTGCCTGGAGTGTACTGGTGCCCTCGGGAGAGACCCAGTACTTC. Amino acids: CAWSVLVPSGETQYF.

The chain is built from TRBV13 and TRBJ2-2; D might be TRBD1 (6 bases). This CDR3 has 16 amino acids. Germline V lookup: CDR1 PRHDT, CDR2 FYEKMQ (reference sequence). Between the trimmed V and J ends, which lost 3 bases and 0 bases, there was a span of 11 bases. The CDR3 nucleotides are TGTGCCAGCAGCTTTGAGGGGGATTCGAACACCGGGGAGCTGTTTTTT. It encodes CASSFEGDSNTGELFF.

The gene calls are TRBV29-1 and TRBJ1-2, with TRBD1 as a possible D gene (5 bases). Trimming left V 4 bases short and J 6 bases short, with 9 bases between. This CDR3 has 11 residues. Germline loops: CDR1 SQVTM, CDR2 ANQGSEA. DNA of the CDR3: TGCAGCGTTGTAGGGGTTGATGGCTACACCTTC. Its protein is CSVVGVDGYTF.

CDR3 loop: CASSSQRGSGANVLTF. The DNA of the CDR3 is TGTGCCAGCAGTTCACAGCGGGGCTCTGGGGCCAACGTCCTGACTTTC. The rearrangement uses TRBV9 and TRBJ2-6; TRBD2 aligns across 7 bases. Germline V lookup: CDR1 SGDLS, CDR2 YYNGEE. The CDR3 totals 16 residues. Losses at the gene ends were 5 bases for V and 0 bases for J; bases not matched to a gene: 5.

This chain joins TRBV30 and TRBJ1-1; no firm D call. Trimming removed 5 bases from V and 4 bases from J, with 11 bases in between. The CDR3 sequence is 12 residues long. The V gene's germline CDR1 is GTSNPN and CDR2 SVGIG (reference sequence). In nucleotides, the CDR3 is TGTGCCTGGGGTTTGGGGAGCACTGAAGCTTTCTTT. Amino acid sequence: CAWGLGSTEAFF.